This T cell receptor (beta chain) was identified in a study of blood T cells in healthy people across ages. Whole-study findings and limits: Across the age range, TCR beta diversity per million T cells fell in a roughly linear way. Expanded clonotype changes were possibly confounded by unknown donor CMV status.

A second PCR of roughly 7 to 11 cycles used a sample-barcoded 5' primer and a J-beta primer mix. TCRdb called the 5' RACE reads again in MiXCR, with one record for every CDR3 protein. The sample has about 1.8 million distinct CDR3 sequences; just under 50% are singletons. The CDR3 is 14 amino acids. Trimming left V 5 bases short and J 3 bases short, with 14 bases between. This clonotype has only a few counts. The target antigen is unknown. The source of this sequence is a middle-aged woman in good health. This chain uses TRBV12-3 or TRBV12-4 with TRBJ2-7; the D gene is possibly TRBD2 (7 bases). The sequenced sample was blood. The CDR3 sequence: CASSTQGGVYEQYF. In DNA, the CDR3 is TGTGCCAGCAGTACACAGGGAGGGGTCTACGAGCAGTACTTC.